The 7 T cell receptor beta chains below were found in one sample sequenced in a study of shared clonotypes between healthy human individuals. The table came from immunoSEQ multiplex PCR; TCRdb's copy has only in-frame clones and leaves some out. The sample contains about 480,000 clones, approximately 85% of which appear only once. Sequenced material: PBMCs. All receptors come from a woman aged 40 to 50 in good health. Some clones in this sample may be carry-over from other donors' samples.

The table lists this clone with a count of one. The V and J genes are TRBV5-4 and TRBJ2-5; 10 bases agree with TRBD2. Near its end, the DNA agrees better with TRBJ2-7, so the J call may be wrong. The CDR3 is 15 amino acids. Germline CDR1 reads SGHNT; CDR2 reads YYREEE (reference sequence). The CDR3 sequence: CASSLGTSGYYEQYF. CDR3 nucleotides: TGTGCCAGCAGCTTGGGGACTAGCGGCTACTACGAGCAGTACTTC.

The CDR3, as DNA: TGTGCCAGCAGCCGCGCGGGGGGGGCAGATACGCAGTATTTT. Its translation is CASSRAGGADTQYF. This chain connects TRBV6-5 to TRBJ2-3, with 9 bases that match TRBD2. The V gene end was trimmed by 6 bases and the J gene end by 4 bases; junction bases not matched to a gene: 5. In germline, CDR1 is MNHEY, CDR2 SVGAGI. The CDR3 is made up of 14 amino acids.

The CDR3 reads CAWSVIQGGSPLHF. The CDR3 nucleotides are TGTGCCTGGAGTGTTATACAGGGTGGTTCACCCCTCCACTTT. J is TRBJ1-6 and V is TRBV30; weak D call: TRBD1 (6 bases). The CDR3 covers 14 residues. V lost 0 bases to trimming and J lost 9 bases, with 12 bases between them. The germline V gene encodes CDR1 GTSNPN and CDR2 SVGIG (reference sequence).

The rearrangement uses TRBV6-6 and TRBJ1-1, with D possibly TRBD1 on 6 matching bases. The CDR3 totals 15 residues. Between the trimmed V and J ends, which lost 4 bases and 1 base, there was a span of 13 bases. Looked up from germline, CDR1 is MNHNY and CDR2 is SVGAGI (reference sequence). The CDR3 here is CASSSWDKGNTEAFF. Here the CDR3 DNA reads TGTGCCAGCAGTTCGTGGGACAAGGGGAACACTGAAGCTTTCTTT.

The chain joins TRBV7-2 to TRBJ2-3, with a tentative D call TRBD2 (6 bases). The germline gives CDR1 SGHTA, CDR2 FQGNSA. V lost 0 bases and J lost 4, with 17 bases in between. CDR3 length: 17 residues. CDR3 coding DNA: TGTGCCAGCAGCTTAGCGCTCTCCGGGAGAGGCGCAGATACGCAGTATTTT. It codes for CASSLALSGRGADTQYF.

This CDR3 is CAAEVVAQPQHF. The CDR3 DNA follows: TGTGCCGCAGAGGTGGTTGCTCAGCCCCAGCATTTT. The V and J genes are TRBV7-4 and TRBJ1-5; no clear D. Trimming stripped 11 bases from V and 6 bases from J, with 14 bases between. Germline values: CDR1 SGHVT, CDR2 SQSDAQ. This CDR3 is built from 12 residues. Filled out from reference TRBV7-4 and TRBJ1-5, the complete variable domain reads GAGVSQSPRYKVAKRGRDVALRCDSISGHVTLYWYRQTLGQGSEVLTYSQSDAQRDKSGRPSGRFSAERPERSVSTLKIQRTEQGDSAVYLCAAEVVAQPQHFGDGTRLSIL.

This chain connects TRBV5-1 to TRBJ2-2; 13 positions agree with TRBD2. V was pared by 4 bases and J by 7 bases, with 10 bases of the junction left unmatched. The CDR3 totals 17 residues. Per the germline V gene, CDR1 is SGHRS and CDR2 is YFSETQ. CDR3 in amino acids: CASSRLLAGGPDGELFF. CDR3 DNA: TGCGCCAGCAGCAGATTACTAGCGGGAGGGCCGGACGGGGAGCTGTTTTTT.